This TCR beta chain originates from a study of blood T cell repertoires in COVID-19. Turning to the study itself: Material from acute and convalescent COVID-19 was sourced from the United States, Italy and Spain. In each case, the material was cDNA or gDNA derived from T cells, B-cell-depleted T cells, or PBMCs.

The CDR3 spans 15 residues. The V gene end was trimmed by 5 bases and the J gene end by 0 bases; junction bases not matched to a gene: 4. Germline V CDR1 and CDR2: SEHNR, FQNEAQ (reference sequence). In the original analysis: Counts of nucleated cells, estimated from reference gene primer amplification, were obtained. Clones were read by immunoSEQ multiplex PCR, and TCRdb kept only the in-frame ones, dropping some. That table supplies the V and J calls and clone size; D and trimming were determined from the DNA. The sample has under 200,000 clones; more than 75% are singletons. The TCR originated in a man between 18 and 35 years old with active or convalescent COVID-19. The chain combines TRBV7-9 with TRBJ1-3; 7 nucleotides align to TRBD1. Sequenced input: peripheral blood. CDR3 coding DNA: TGTGCCAGCAGCAGACAGGGCTACTCTGGAAACACCATATATTTT. Its protein is CASSRQGYSGNTIYF.